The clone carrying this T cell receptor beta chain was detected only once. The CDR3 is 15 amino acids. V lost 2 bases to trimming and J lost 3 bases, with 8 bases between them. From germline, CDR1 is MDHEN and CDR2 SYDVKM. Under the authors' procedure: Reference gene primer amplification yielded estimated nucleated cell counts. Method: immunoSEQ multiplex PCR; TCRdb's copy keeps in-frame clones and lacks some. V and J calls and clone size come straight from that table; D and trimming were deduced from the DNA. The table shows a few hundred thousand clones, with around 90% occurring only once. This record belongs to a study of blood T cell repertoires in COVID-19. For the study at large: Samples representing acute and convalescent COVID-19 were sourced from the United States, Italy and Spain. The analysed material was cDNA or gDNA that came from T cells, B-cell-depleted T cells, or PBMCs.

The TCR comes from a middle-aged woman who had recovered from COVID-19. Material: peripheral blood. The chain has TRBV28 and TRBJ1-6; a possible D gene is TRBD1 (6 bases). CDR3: CASSLVDSYNSPLHF. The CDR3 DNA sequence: TGTGCCAGCAGTTTAGTGGACAGCTATAATTCACCCCTCCACTTT.